The 10 T cell receptor beta chains below were found in one sample sequenced in a study of T cell responses to AZD1222 COVID-19 vaccine. Measured with immunoSEQ multiplex PCR; TCRdb has only the in-frame clones, and not every one. The sample has 130,000 to 150,000 clones; around nine tenths are singletons. Sample: peripheral blood, taken on day 0 of MenACWY control vaccination. These receptors were collected from an adult in good health.

The chain employs TRBV7-6 and TRBJ1-5; D is unresolved. The ends were cut back, 1 base at V and 2 bases at J, with 9 bases in the middle. Germline assignment: CDR1 SGHVS and CDR2 FNYEAQ. The CDR3 has 15 amino acids. CDR3 nucleotides: TGTGCCAGCAGCTTAGGGATTAGGGGCAATCAGCCCCAGCATTTT. Residues: CASSLGIRGNQPQHF.

The V and J genes are TRBV27 and TRBJ1-1; D is undetermined. The V gene's germline CDR1 is MNHEY and CDR2 SMNVEV (reference sequence). The CDR3 contains 15 residues. V lost 5 bases to trimming and J lost 1 base, with 14 bases between them. CDR3 region: CASSAAGGPNTEAFF. The DNA for the CDR3 is TGTGCCAGCAGTGCGGCCGGAGGTCCGAACACTGAAGCTTTCTTT.

This chain connects TRBV20-1 to TRBJ1-2; D might be TRBD1 (6 bases). This CDR3 comprises 16 residues. Trimming took 3 bases from V and 2 from J, leaving 19 bases between them. Germline V gene data show CDR1 as DFQATT and CDR2 as SNEGSKA (reference sequence). CDR3 coding DNA: TGCAGTGCTAGTTTCCAGGACAGACCCCTAAACTATGGCTACACCTTC. This gives the protein CSASFQDRPLNYGYTF.

A few counts support this clone. This sequence joins TRBV14 and TRBJ1-1; D not resolved. V lost 6 bases and J 1 base, leaving 9 bases between the germline ends. The CDR3 runs 13 residues. The germline V gene has CDR1 SGHDN and CDR2 FVKESK. CDR3 DNA sequence: TGTGCCAGCAGTCCGGTCCCGAACACTGAAGCTTTCTTT. Its translation is CASSPVPNTEAFF. The full variable domain, with the rest looked up from reference TRBV14 and TRBJ1-1, is EAGVTQFPSHSVIEKGQTVTLRCDPISGHDNLYWYRRVMGKEIKFLLHFVKESKQDESGMPNNRFLAERTGGTYSTLKVQPAELEDSGVYFCASSPVPNTEAFFGQGTRLTVV.

This sequence joins TRBV9 and TRBJ2-2; D may be TRBD1 (6 bases). V was cut by 4 bases and J by 0 bases, with 10 bases left in between. CDR1 and CDR2 (germline): SGDLS, YYNGEE. The CDR3 is made up of 15 amino acids. CDR3 sequence (DNA): TGTGCCAGCAGCTTAGGACAGACGAACACCGGGGAGCTGTTTTTT. Its protein is CASSLGQTNTGELFF.

In this sample, this clone turned up once. The chain uses TRBV5-1 and TRBJ1-6; 8 nucleotides align to TRBD1. This CDR3 has 16 amino acids. Per germline, CDR1 SGHRS and CDR2 YFSETQ. Trimming took 4 bases from V and 6 from J; bases not matched to a gene: 9. In nucleotides, the CDR3 is TGCGCCAGCAGCCCGGGACAGGTCCAAACTAATTCACCCCTCCACTTT. As protein: CASSPGQVQTNSPLHF.

The chain combines TRBV4-2 with TRBJ1-3, with 8 bases fitting TRBD1. CDR3 length: 16 residues. In germline, CDR1 is LGHNA, CDR2 YNFKEQ. Trimming took 3 bases from V and 0 from J; bases not matched to a gene: 4. This CDR3 reads CASSQSGGRSGNTIYF. DNA for the CDR3: TGTGCCAGCAGCCAGTCAGGGGGCCGCTCTGGAAACACCATATATTTT.

The genes are TRBV24-1 and TRBJ2-3; D is unresolved. Germline V CDR1 and CDR2: KGHDR, SFDVKD. CDR3 size: 15 residues. V shed 3 bases and J shed 4 bases, with 13 bases lying between them. The chain's CDR3 is CATSDPRLAPDTQYF. As DNA, the CDR3 is TGTGCCACCAGTGATCCCAGACTTGCCCCAGATACGCAGTATTTT.

V gene TRBV7-2 combines with J gene TRBJ2-1; the match to TRBD2 covers 8 bases. Germline trimming cut 4 bases from V and 3 bases from J; bases unmatched to any gene: 17. CDR1 is SGHTA, CDR2 FQGNSA, per germline. The CDR3 contains 19 residues. The CDR3 nucleotides are TGTGCCAGCAGCTCCCCGCCGGGAGGGCCCATGGGATTCTACAATGAGCAGTTCTTC. It is translated as CASSSPPGGPMGFYNEQFF.

This clone was found a few times. The chain has TRBV3-1 (or the pseudogene TRBV3-2) and TRBJ1-3; D uncertain. V shed 5 bases and J shed 0 bases, with 8 bases lying between them. CDR1 is LGHDT, CDR2 YNNKEL, per germline (reference sequence). This CDR3 contains 14 residues. CDR3 sequence (DNA): TGTGCCAGCAGCGCCAGTGGCTCTGGAAACACCATATATTTT. Translation: CASSASGSGNTIYF.